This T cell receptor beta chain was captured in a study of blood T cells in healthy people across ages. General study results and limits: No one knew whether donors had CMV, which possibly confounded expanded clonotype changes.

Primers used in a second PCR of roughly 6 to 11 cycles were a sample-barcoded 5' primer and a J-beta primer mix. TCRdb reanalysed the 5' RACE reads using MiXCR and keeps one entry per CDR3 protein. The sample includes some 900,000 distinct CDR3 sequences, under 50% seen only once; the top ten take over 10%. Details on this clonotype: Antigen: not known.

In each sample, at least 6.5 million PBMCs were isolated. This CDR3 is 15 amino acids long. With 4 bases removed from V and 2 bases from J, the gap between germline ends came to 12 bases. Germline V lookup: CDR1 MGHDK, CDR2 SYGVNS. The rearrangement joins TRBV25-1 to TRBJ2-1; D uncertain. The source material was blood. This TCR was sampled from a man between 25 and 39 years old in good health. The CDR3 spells CASSADPAAYNEQFF. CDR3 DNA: TGTGCCAGCAGTGCGGACCCGGCGGCCTACAATGAGCAGTTCTTC.